Sequencing of this T cell receptor (beta chain) was carried out in a study of cytomegalovirus exposure and HLA in healthy donors. The study's findings and limits: It was reported in a later analysis that an Asian-associated ancestry cluster showed fewer N-insertions than the roughly 670-donor mean.

Concerning this clone itself: Its matching antigen is unknown.

Trimming at V came to 0 bases and at J to 10 bases, leaving 6 bases not matched to a gene. Germline V gene sequence: CDR1 MGHRA, CDR2 YSYEKL. CDR3 length equals 15 residues. This PCR relied on a set of 60 Vbeta primers and 13 Jbeta primers. The protocol was immunoSEQ multiplex PCR, while the TCRdb copy is restricted to in-frame clones and leaves out a portion. The data show 150,000 to 200,000 clones, 80% to 85% seen once. This receptor was identified in a woman aged 18-30 years in good health and CMV-seronegative. V is TRBV4-1 and J is TRBJ2-5; 12 bases align to TRBD1. The sequenced sample consisted of PBMCs. The CDR3 is CASSQEGQGAGNQYF. Here the CDR3 DNA reads TGCGCCAGCAGCCAAGAGGGACAGGGGGCGGGGAACCAGTACTTC.